This TCR beta chain came from a study of T cell responses to AZD1222 COVID-19 vaccine. Regarding the study as a whole: Dominant at 160-218 and 743-854, vaccine-associated CD4 TCRs also spanned spike.

Here immunoSEQ multiplex PCR was the method, and the copy in TCRdb shows in-frame clones only, minus some. Altogether more than 130,000 clones are present, over 75% being singletons, with the ten largest covering roughly 3.2%. The CDR3 has 16 residues. Deletions cut 6 bases from V and 7 bases from J, with 19 bases between. CDR1 and CDR2 (germline): SNHLY, FYNNEI. Concerning this clone: What it recognizes is unknown.

This specimen was peripheral blood, taken on day 0 of AZD1222 vaccination. The sequence came from an adult in good health. V usage is TRBV2 and J usage is TRBJ1-6, with D perhaps matching TRBD1 (5 bases). This CDR3 reads CASRSILQAPNSPLHF. CDR3 DNA: TGTGCCAGCAGGAGTATCCTACAGGCCCCGAATTCACCCCTCCACTTT.